This T cell receptor (beta chain) was recovered during a study of cytomegalovirus exposure and HLA in healthy donors. Study-level findings and limits: Under in vitro conditions, three CMV-associated chains were confirmed as specific for CMV antigens. As a later analysis showed, a missense DCLRE1C variant was linked to trimming of TCR beta V- and J-genes. A previous analysis found most TCR beta V segments productive roughly 90% or roughly 30% of the time. Among immune exposure information, only CMV serostatus was available.

Of note for this clone: Its antigen is not identified.

With 60 Vbeta and 13 Jbeta primers, the PCR was carried out. The repertoire was sequenced with immunoSEQ multiplex PCR; TCRdb's copy has only in-frame clones and lacks some. Of under 300,000 clones detected, 80% to 95% appear once; the ten largest clones hold less than 2%. CDR1 and CDR2 (germline): GTSNPN, SVGIG (reference sequence). CDR3 size: 11 residues. V dropped 0 bases and J dropped 14 bases, with 13 bases sitting between them. This sequence originates from a girl aged 2 to 10 in good health and CMV-seronegative. This rearrangement joins TRBV30 to TRBJ1-1, with D unresolved. The sample comprised PBMCs. CDR3 amino acids: CAWSVRELTFF. DNA for the CDR3: TGTGCCTGGAGTGTACGGGAGCTTACGTTCTTT.